Listed here are 30 T cell receptor beta chains from one sample, sequenced in a study of tumor and adjacent non-tumor tissue in lung cancer. No cell sorting was done before RNA was extracted from the tissue. The normal lung tissue was taken more than 3 cm from the tumor edge. Three rounds of nested PCR, following a modified ARM-PCR protocol, produced the TCRbeta library. TCRdb fed the multiplex PCR reads into MiXCR, producing one record per CDR3 protein. The sample contains approximately 100,000 distinct CDR3 sequences, about 65% of which appear only once. The sequenced material came from distant non-tumor lung tissue. Receptor source: a man aged 55 to 70 with non-small cell lung cancer.

This clonotype was counted at least ten times. This chain links TRBV6-1 with TRBJ2-3, with D hard to call. The CDR3 covers 14 residues. V dropped 4 bases and J dropped 1 base, with 9 bases sitting between them. Germline CDR1 and CDR2: MNHNS and SASEGT. The CDR3 region has the DNA TGTGCCAGCAGTGGGTGGGGTGGCACAGATACGCAGTATTTT. This encodes CASSGWGGTDTQYF.

A remark on this clonotype: The CDR3 does not close with the conserved phenylalanine or tryptophan, likely indicating a read error. This chain uses TRBV6-6 with TRBJ1-5, with unresolved D. This CDR3 comprises 14 residues. CDR1 MNHNY and CDR2 SVGAGI come from the germline V gene (reference sequence). V lost 9 bases and J lost 5, with 17 bases in between. Here the CDR3 DNA reads TGTGCCAGTAACACGGGAAGGCAGGATCAGCCCCAGCATCTT. This gives the protein CASNTGRQDQPQHL.

Details on this clonotype: A read error is possible here, since a much larger clone lies one base away. This chain joins TRBV4-3 and TRBJ2-7; D might be TRBD1 or TRBD2, each matching 5 bases. CDR3 length: 15 amino acids. Looked up from germline, CDR1 is LGHNA and CDR2 is YSLEER. CDR3 loop: CACSQAGADTYEQYF. In DNA form, the CDR3 reads TGCGCCTGCAGCCAAGCTGGAGCGGACACCTACGAGCAGTACTTC.

This clonotype was picked up many times. The V gene is TRBV6-2 or TRBV6-3, the J gene TRBJ1-5; D might be TRBD1 (5 bases). Germline V gene data show CDR1 as MNHEY and CDR2 as SVGEGT. Trimming cost V 6 bases and J 2 bases, with 14 bases left between them. This CDR3 has 15 residues. CDR3 loop: CASRHGGGGNQPQHF. As DNA, the CDR3 is TGTGCCAGCAGACACGGGGGTGGCGGCAATCAGCCCCAGCATTTT.

This clonotype occurred many times. The chain uses TRBV6-1 and TRBJ2-1; a possible D gene is TRBD2 (6 bases). The CDR3 length is 16 residues. Germline values: CDR1 MNHNS, CDR2 SASEGT. V was pared by 4 bases and J by 3 bases, with 16 bases between. In DNA form, the CDR3 reads TGTGCCAGCAGTGCCACCGTTAGCGGCGGCTACAATGAGCAGTTCTTC. It encodes CASSATVSGGYNEQFF.

In this sample, this clonotype turned up a few times. A much larger clone is a single base away; this may be a read error. The gene calls are TRBV4-1 and TRBJ2-5; TRBD1 matches at 8 bases. CDR3 size: 17 residues. Germline CDR1 is MGHRA and CDR2 is YSYEKL. Written as DNA, the CDR3 is TGCGCCAGCAACCAAGATGGCGGCAGGGGGCCAGGGGAGACCCAGTACTTC. This codes for CASNQDGGRGPGETQYF.

The chain recombines TRBV12-3 or TRBV12-4 with TRBJ1-3; D unresolved. CDR3 length: 15 amino acids. V was shortened by 6 bases and J by 2 bases, with 14 bases between the two germline ends. CDR3: CASSPNSGTGNTIYF. The CDR3 DNA sequence: TGTGCCAGCAGCCCCAACAGTGGGACTGGAAACACCATATATTTT.

Comment on this clonotype: At one boundary the junction diverges from the germline segment, which might be a read error. The CDR3 DNA reads TGTGCCAGCAGCTTAGCGGCTAGCGGGAGGCGCCTATGGCCCTACAATGAGCAGTTCTTT. It encodes CASSLAASGRRLWPYNEQFF. The rearrangement uses TRBV7-9 and TRBJ2-1, with TRBD2 identical over 11 bases. Per germline, CDR1 SEHNR and CDR2 FQNEAQ (reference sequence). The CDR3 has 20 amino acids. The entire variable domain, with the rest obtained from reference TRBV7-9 and TRBJ2-1, is as follows: DTGVSQNPRHKITKRGQNVTFRCDPISEHNRLYWYRQTLGQGPEFLTYFQNEAQLEKSRLLSDRFSAERPKGSFSTLEIQRTEQGDSAMYLCASSLAASGRRLWPYNEQFFGPGTRLTVL.

Regarding this clonotype: It may be a read error: a sequence one base away is much more abundant. V is TRBV18 and J is TRBJ2-2; D is undetermined. CDR3 length: 12 amino acids. CDR1 and CDR2 (germline): KGHSH, LQKENI. For the CDR3, the DNA is TGTGCCAGCTCACAGAACAGCGGGGAGCTGTTTTTT. Translation gives CASSQNSGELFF.

A remark on this clonotype: This could be a read error, since a much larger clone is one nucleotide away. The chain couples TRBV12-3 or TRBV12-4 to TRBJ1-1; a weak D match, TRBD1 (5 bases). The CDR3 length is 12 residues. The DNA for the CDR3 is TGTGTCAGCACCATCTGGGGGACTGAAGCTTTCTTT. It yields the protein CVSTIWGTEAFF.

Worth noting for this clonotype: Relative to the germline gene, one junction end is altered; a read error may explain this. The rearrangement links TRBV29-1 to TRBJ2-7; D might be TRBD2 (5 bases). This CDR3 contains 12 residues. Germline V lookup: CDR1 SQVTM, CDR2 ANQGSEA. Written as DNA, the CDR3 is TGCAGCGTCGCGGACGGGATCTACGATCAGTACTTC. Protein: CSVADGIYDQYF.

The chain employs TRBV6-5 and TRBJ2-1, with TRBD2 identical over 9 bases. Germline V gene lookup returns CDR1 MNHEY and CDR2 SVGAGI. CDR3 length equals 16 residues. The trim removed 1 base at V and 14 bases at J, leaving 15 bases unmatched. CDR3 amino acids: CASSYLSGLAHGKKFF. The CDR3 DNA reads as TGTGCCAGCAGTTACTTATCTGGACTAGCGCACGGAAAGAAGTTCTTC.

Regarding this clonotype: The junction departs from germline at one end; a sequencing error may be responsible. V gene TRBV12-3 or TRBV12-4 combines with J gene TRBJ1-1; TRBD1 agrees at 9 bases. The CDR3 is 17 amino acids. The CDR3 DNA sequence: TGTGCCAGTACCCGCACCACAGGGACAGGGCCGAAAAGTGAATCTTTCTTT. Translation: CASTRTTGTGPKSESFF.

On this clonotype: A read error may be the cause here, since a much bigger clone is one base away. The CDR3 loop reads CASSQVTGKTIMYTQCF. As DNA, the CDR3 is TGCGCCAGCAGCCAAGTGACAGGAAAAACGATCATGTATACGCAGTGTTTT. This chain joins TRBV4-1 and TRBJ2-3; the D gene is possibly TRBD1 (6 bases). Germline CDR1 and CDR2: MGHRA and YSYEKL. This CDR3 contains 17 residues.

About this clonotype itself: Given a much more abundant clone one base away, this may be a read error. The chain joins TRBV6-1 to TRBJ1-4, with D uncertain. CDR1 MNHNS and CDR2 SASEGT come from the germline V gene. The CDR3 extends over 16 amino acids. In DNA form, the CDR3 reads TGTGCCAGCACTGAAGTAGGCAGACCAACTAATGAAAAACTGTTTTTT. Protein sequence: CASTEVGRPTNEKLFF.

The V and J genes are TRBV29-1 and TRBJ1-5; D is perhaps TRBD1 (6 bases). Germline V CDR1 and CDR2: SQVTM, ANQGSEA. V was shortened by 8 bases and J by 6 bases, with 17 bases between the two germline ends. The CDR3 is made up of 13 amino acids. DNA of the CDR3: TGCAGCACTGGATCAGGGGAGGGTCAGCCCCAGCATTTT. The encoded protein is CSTGSGEGQPQHF. Looking up the rest from reference TRBV29-1 and TRBJ1-5 gives the full variable domain: SAVISQKPSRDICQRGTSLTIQCQVDSQVTMMFWYRQQPGQSLTLIATANQGSEATYESGFVIDKFPISRPNLTFSTLTVSNMSPEDSSIYLCSTGSGEGQPQHFGDGTRLSIL.

Worth noting for this clonotype: The CDR3 ends on some other residue instead of the conserved phenylalanine or tryptophan, so this is likely a read error. The chain joins TRBV5-1 to TRBJ1-2; tentatively, D is TRBD1 (5 bases). V dropped 7 bases and J dropped 4 bases, with 20 bases sitting between them. This CDR3 is built from 15 residues. CDR1 SGHRS and CDR2 YFSETQ come from the germline V gene. The DNA of the CDR3 is TGCGCCAGCGGCCTGGAAAGGGGTTCCCCCTATGGCTACACCCTC. This codes for CASGLERGSPYGYTL.

The chain employs TRBV25-1 and TRBJ1-2; D not certain. The V gene's germline CDR1 is MGHDK and CDR2 SYGVNS. V gave up 2 bases and J gave up 3 bases, with 10 bases separating them. The CDR3 is 14 residues long. The CDR3 is CASSEPAGYYGYTF. The CDR3 DNA follows: TGTGCCAGCAGTGAACCGGCAGGATACTATGGCTACACCTTC.

This clonotype was recorded once. A read error is possible here, since a much larger clone lies one base away. The chain joins TRBV6-1 to TRBJ2-5, with D unresolved. CDR1 and CDR2 from the germline V gene are MNHNS and SASEGT. CDR3 length: 14 residues. CDR3 region: CASNESGWVHTQYF. DNA for the CDR3: TGTGCCAGCAATGAATCCGGCTGGGTCCATACCCAGTACTTC.

Comment on this clonotype: This may come from a read error, since a much larger clone is one base off. V and J are TRBV11-3 and TRBJ2-2, with 7 bases matching TRBD1. CDR3 length: 14 amino acids. V lost 9 bases and J lost 1; bases outside the gene matches: 5. The germline CDR1 and CDR2 sequences are SGHNT and YENEEA. CDR3 DNA: TGTGCCAGGAAGGGGACAGTGAACACCGGGGAGCTGTTTTTT. Translated: CARKGTVNTGELFF.

In regard to this clonotype: Because the CDR3 is missing its conserved closing phenylalanine or tryptophan, this is likely a read error. The rearrangement joins TRBV11-2 to TRBJ2-5, with 11 positions matching TRBD2. The CDR3 extends over 15 amino acids. CDR1 and CDR2 (germline): SGHAT, FQNNGV. CDR3 bases: TGTGCCGGCAGCACCACTAGCGGGAGTGTAGAGACCCAGTACTCC. It translates to CAGSTTSGSVETQYS.

The chain has TRBV6-2 or TRBV6-3 and TRBJ2-7; D unresolved. The CDR3 is 13 amino acids. Germline V gives CDR1 MNHEY, CDR2 SVGEGT. V was shortened by 2 bases and J by 13 bases, with 18 bases between the two germline ends. CDR3 loop: CASSYADTYDQYF. DNA for the CDR3: TGTGCCAGCAGTTACGCAGATACCTACGACCAATACTTC.

J is TRBJ1-6 and V is TRBV7-9; no definite D call. Per the germline V gene, CDR1 is SEHNR and CDR2 is FQNEAQ (reference sequence). This CDR3 contains 13 residues. The ends were cut back, 10 bases at V and 7 bases at J, with 14 bases in the middle. CDR3 protein: CAKSYGENSPLHF. CDR3 DNA: TGTGCCAAGAGTTACGGGGAGAATTCACCCCTCCACTTT.

This clonotype is judged medium-sized (0.01 to 0.1%). This chain joins TRBV11-2 and TRBJ2-1; TRBD1 matches at 8 bases. The CDR3 runs 14 residues. The germline V gene encodes CDR1 SGHAT and CDR2 FQNNGV. V dropped 6 bases and J dropped 7; count of bases not matched to a gene: 8. The CDR3 loop is CASRELTGGNEQFF. CDR3 nucleotides: TGTGCCAGCAGAGAACTCACAGGGGGTAATGAGCAGTTCTTC.

As for this clonotype: One end of the junction is discordant with germline, which a read error may explain. V is TRBV4-2 and J is TRBJ2-3; D not certain. CDR1 LGHNA and CDR2 YNFKEQ come from the germline V gene. The CDR3 spans 12 residues. The CDR3 sequence is CVSSQYPDTQYF. The CDR3 DNA reads as TGTGTCAGCAGCCAATATCCAGATACGCAGTATTTT.

This chain uses TRBV11-1 with TRBJ2-1; no reliable D call. The V end lost 2 bases, the J end lost 7 bases, and 9 bases lay between the germline ends. Germline V gives CDR1 SGHAT, CDR2 FQDESV (reference sequence). The length of the CDR3 is 13 residues. Here the CDR3 reads CASSLMLGNEQFF. The CDR3 nucleotides read TGTGCCAGCAGCTTAATGCTGGGTAATGAGCAGTTCTTC.

The chain carries TRBV20-1 and TRBJ2-1; D gene unclear. This CDR3 comprises 15 residues. From germline, CDR1 is DFQATT and CDR2 SNEGSKA (reference sequence). V was shortened by 2 bases and J by 0 bases, with 11 bases between the two germline ends. CDR3 DNA: TGCAGTGCTAGATCAAGTGTAAGCTCCTACAATGAGCAGTTCTTC. It specifies CSARSSVSSYNEQFF.

Concerning this clonotype: A much larger clone lies one base from this, so it may be a read error. This chain joins TRBV5-1 and TRBJ1-4; D unclear. The V end was cut by 0 bases, the J end by 8 bases, with 11 bases between. Germline CDR1 SGHRS, CDR2 YFSETQ. The length of the CDR3 is 14 residues. The CDR3 region has the DNA TGCGCCAGCAGCTTGGTCTCCCTCGGGGAAAAACTGTTTTTT. Translation: CASSLVSLGEKLFF.

This clonotype appeared a few times. One end of the junction is discordant with germline, which a read error may explain. The chain has TRBV15 and TRBJ2-5, with D possibly TRBD1 on 6 matching bases. The germline CDR1 and CDR2 sequences are LNHNV and YYDKDF (reference sequence). This CDR3 is built from 15 residues. Here the CDR3 DNA reads TGTGCCATCAGCAGAGGGACGACAGGCCAAGAGACCCAGTACTTC. Protein: CAISRGTTGQETQYF.

Points on this clonotype: This may stem from a read error, because a much larger clone lies one nucleotide away. This rearrangement joins TRBV4-1 to TRBJ2-3; D is ambiguous. Germline CDR1 is MGHRA and CDR2 is YSYEKL. This CDR3 has 15 residues. CDR3 residues: CASTQERPNTDTQYF. CDR3 in DNA: TGCGCCAGCACCCAAGAACGGCCAAACACAGATACGCAGTACTTT.